These 24 T cell receptor beta chains came from one sample sequenced in a study of neurological immune-mediated disorders. TCRdb re-called the 5' RACE reads with MiXCR, one entry per CDR3 protein. The sample contains more than 100,000 distinct CDR3 sequences, approximately 10% of which appear only once. The sample's time point: longitudinal time-point 3. Sequencing was carried out using PBMCs. These receptors were obtained from a female donor with HTLV-1-associated myelopathy (HAM/TSP).

This clonotype has ten or more counts. The chain links TRBV5-1 to TRBJ2-3, with 7 bases aligning to TRBD2. Germline V CDR1 and CDR2: SGHRS, YFSETQ. This CDR3 contains 12 residues. The V gene end was trimmed by 4 bases and the J gene end by 6 bases; junction bases not matched to a gene: 2. The CDR3 here is CASSGGEDTQYF. CDR3 bases: TGCGCCAGCAGCGGGGGGGAGGATACGCAGTATTTT.

By proportion, this clonotype is medium-sized. The chain uses TRBV7-8 and TRBJ2-4; D remains unclear. Germline assignment: CDR1 SGHVS and CDR2 FQNEAQ. Trimming pared 4 bases from V and 9 bases from J, leaving 10 bases between. The CDR3 consists of 12 residues. The CDR3: CASSSRSGIQYF. The CDR3 coding sequence is TGTGCCAGCAGCTCTCGGTCGGGCATTCAGTACTTC.

V gene TRBV27 combines with J gene TRBJ2-6; 9 bases fit TRBD1. CDR1 and CDR2 (germline): MNHEY, SMNVEV (reference sequence). There are 16 residues in the CDR3. V was pared by 5 bases and J by 3 bases, with 5 bases of the junction left unmatched. CDR3 residues: CASSLQGAGGANVLTF. CDR3 nucleotides: TGTGCCAGCAGTCTACAGGGGGCGGGTGGGGCCAACGTCCTGACTTTC.

The sample holds many counts of this clonotype. The rearrangement links TRBV9 to TRBJ2-2; 9 nucleotides align to TRBD1. V trimming: 3 bases; J trimming: 3 bases; junction bases outside the gene matches: 6. The CDR3 spans 16 residues. Germline V gene data show CDR1 as SGDLS and CDR2 as YYNGEE. Written as DNA, the CDR3 is TGTGCCAGCAGCGGCGGGACAGGGTGGGACACCGGGGAGCTGTTTTTT. Protein: CASSGGTGWDTGELFF.

This clonotype was seen repeatedly, ten times or more. The gene calls are TRBV9 and TRBJ2-1, with D hard to call. Germline V CDR1 and CDR2: SGDLS, YYNGEE. This CDR3 has 16 amino acids. Trimming shortened V by 3 bases and J by 5 bases, and 18 bases separated the two germline ends. The CDR3 loop is CASSGSTQETHNEQFF. CDR3 nucleotides: TGTGCCAGCAGCGGCAGTACCCAAGAGACCCACAATGAGCAGTTCTTC. The full variable domain, rest sourced from reference TRBV9 and TRBJ2-1, is DSGVTQTPKHLITATGQRVTLRCSPRSGDLSVYWYQQSLDQGLQFLIQYYNGEERAKGNILERFSAQQFPDLHSELNLSSLELGDSALYFCASSGSTQETHNEQFFGPGTRLTVL.

This clonotype was picked up many times. The DNA of the CDR3 is TGTGCCAGCAGCTTGAAGGGCAGGACCTACGAGCAGTACTTC. Its translation is CASSLKGRTYEQYF. This chain uses TRBV5-6 with TRBJ2-7; no clear D. This CDR3 has 14 amino acids. Germline CDR1 SGHDT, CDR2 YYEEEE. V was trimmed by 1 base and J by 2 bases, leaving 10 bases between them.

The chain joins TRBV5-1 to TRBJ2-2; 9 nucleotides match TRBD1. V trimming: 1 base; J trimming: 2 bases; junction bases outside the gene matches: 3. Germline V gene lookup returns CDR1 SGHRS and CDR2 YFSETQ. This CDR3 contains 16 residues. CDR3: CASSLMTGGNTGELFF. For the CDR3, the DNA is TGCGCCAGCAGCTTGATGACAGGGGGAAACACCGGGGAGCTGTTTTTT.

This clonotype showed up many times. The CDR3 DNA reads as TGTGCCAGCAGGGACAGGGACTATGGCTACACCTTC. It codes for CASRDRDYGYTF. The rearrangement uses TRBV2 and TRBJ1-2; 8 positions match TRBD1. Per the germline V gene, CDR1 is SNHLY and CDR2 is FYNNEI. V trimming: 6 bases; J trimming: 3 bases; junction bases outside the gene matches: 0. The CDR3 sequence is 12 residues long.

The chain employs TRBV7-2 and TRBJ2-4; no firm D call. Per germline, CDR1 SGHTA and CDR2 FQGNSA. Trimming removed 5 bases from V and 2 bases from J, with 10 bases in between. The CDR3 length is 14 residues. CDR3 protein: CASSHGSPKNIQYF. CDR3 nucleotides: TGTGCCAGCAGCCATGGATCTCCCAAAAACATTCAGTACTTC.

The sample holds many counts of this clonotype. J is TRBJ1-5 and V is TRBV28; TRBD1 is a possible D gene (6 bases). Germline CDR1 and CDR2: MDHEN and SYDVKM. The CDR3 has 14 residues. Trimming pared 8 bases from V and 1 base from J, leaving 12 bases between. CDR3 amino acids: CASEDRMSNQPQHF. In DNA form, the CDR3 reads TGTGCCAGCGAAGACAGGATGAGCAATCAGCCCCAGCATTTT.

At least ten counts were recorded for this clonotype. The J gene is TRBJ2-3, the V gene TRBV18; maybe TRBD2 (6 bases). Looked up from germline, CDR1 is KGHSH and CDR2 is LQKENI. The CDR3 is made up of 16 amino acids. The V and J ends lost 4 bases and 0 bases respectively, with 14 bases between them. The CDR3 nucleotides are TGTGCCAGCTCACAACTACCACGGGGGAGCACAGATACGCAGTATTTT. Translating it yields CASSQLPRGSTDTQYF.

This clonotype occurred many times. The chain uses TRBV10-3 and TRBJ2-6; D unresolved. The CDR3 is 17 residues long. CDR1 ENHRY and CDR2 SYGVKD come from the germline V gene. V was clipped by 2 bases and J by 2 bases, with 13 bases between them. The CDR3 reads CAISEPNMLPGANVLTF. The CDR3 coding sequence is TGTGCCATCAGTGAGCCGAACATGTTACCTGGGGCCAACGTCCTGACTTTC.

The rearrangement links TRBV6-2 or TRBV6-3 to TRBJ2-7, with D possibly TRBD2 on 6 matching bases. The CDR3 spans 15 residues. The V gene lost 0 bases and the J gene lost 0 bases, with 9 bases spanning the gap. Germline V gives CDR1 MNHEY, CDR2 SVGEGT. For the CDR3, the DNA is TGTGCCAGCAGTTACTCACCCGGGAGCTCCTACGAGCAGTACTTC. Its translation is CASSYSPGSSYEQYF.

This clonotype appeared many times. CDR3 in amino acids: CASSLVSGGPQETQYF. CDR3 DNA: TGCGCCAGCAGCTTGGTCTCAGGGGGCCCCCAAGAGACCCAGTACTTC. The genes are TRBV5-1 and TRBJ2-5, with 8 bases fitting TRBD1. V was clipped by 0 bases and J by 1 base; unmatched bases: 5. Germline values: CDR1 SGHRS, CDR2 YFSETQ. The CDR3 is made up of 16 amino acids.

In its sample, this clonotype was seen many times. This chain uses TRBV20-1 with TRBJ1-1; TRBD1 might be the D (5 bases). The germline V gene encodes CDR1 DFQATT and CDR2 SNEGSKA (reference sequence). V was pared by 5 bases and J by 1 base, with 11 bases between. The CDR3 extends over 13 amino acids. CDR3 in DNA: TGCAGTGCTTCCGACAGAAAGAACACTGAAGCTTTCTTT. It is translated as CSASDRKNTEAFF.

This clonotype was seen repeatedly, ten times or more. This sequence joins TRBV28 and TRBJ2-6, with D maybe TRBD2 (6 bases). The length of the CDR3 is 15 residues. V lost 1 base and J lost 2, with 6 bases in between. CDR1 MDHEN and CDR2 SYDVKM come from the germline V gene. In DNA form, the CDR3 reads TGTGCCAGCAGTTTATCGGGGGCTGGGGCCAACGTCCTGACTTTC. Its translation: CASSLSGAGANVLTF.

The table lists this clonotype with many counts. This sequence joins TRBV5-1 and TRBJ1-5; maybe TRBD1 (5 bases). This CDR3 spans 15 amino acids. V was cut by 0 bases and J by 1 base, with 8 bases left in between. CDR1 SGHRS and CDR2 YFSETQ come from the germline V gene. This CDR3 reads CASSLGAGSNQPQHF. DNA of the CDR3: TGCGCCAGCAGCTTGGGGGCAGGGAGCAATCAGCCCCAGCATTTT.

This clonotype was counted ten times or more. The chain uses TRBV4-1 and TRBJ2-1; TRBD2 aligns across 14 bases. The CDR3 is 16 amino acids. Germline V gives CDR1 MGHRA, CDR2 YSYEKL. The V and J ends lost 3 bases and 6 bases, in that order; junction bases with no gene match: 4. The CDR3 spells CASSHTTSGGANEQFF. DNA for the CDR3: TGCGCCAGCAGCCACACGACTAGCGGGGGGGCCAATGAGCAGTTCTTC.

The CDR3: CASSLFEGRGAQYF. The CDR3 DNA reads as TGTGCCAGCAGTTTATTTGAAGGGCGAGGGGCCCAGTATTTT. The chain has TRBV28 and TRBJ2-3; D may match TRBD1 or TRBD2 (5 bases each). Trimming pared 1 base from V and 12 bases from J, leaving 17 bases between. The V gene's germline CDR1 is MDHEN and CDR2 SYDVKM. This CDR3 is built from 14 residues.

This clonotype was seen at least ten times. The chain carries TRBV5-1 and TRBJ2-3, with a possible D match to TRBD1 (6 bases). The V gene's germline CDR1 is SGHRS and CDR2 YFSETQ. Trimming took 3 bases from V and 3 from J, leaving 8 bases between them. The CDR3 spans 13 residues. Written as DNA, the CDR3 is TGCGCCAGCAGCTCGGACAGTACAGATACGCAGTATTTT. Translation: CASSSDSTDTQYF.

In its sample, this clonotype was seen many times. V gene TRBV6-5 combines with J gene TRBJ1-4, with 9 bases matching TRBD1. Germline CDR1 MNHEY, CDR2 SVGAGI. J was trimmed by 6 bases and V by 7 bases; bases with no gene match: 3. This CDR3 is built from 13 residues. The CDR3 sequence: CASMRTGDEKLFF. The CDR3 nucleotides read TGTGCCAGCATGAGGACAGGGGATGAAAAACTGTTTTTT.

This clonotype was recorded many times. The rearrangement joins TRBV5-1 to TRBJ2-7; weak D call: TRBD2 (7 bases). Trimming removed 0 bases at V and 4 bases at J, with 14 bases between. Per germline, CDR1 SGHRS and CDR2 YFSETQ. This CDR3 comprises 15 residues. The CDR3 DNA sequence: TGCGCCAGCAGCTTGGGCGGGGGCGCGGTATACGAGCAGTACTTC. Protein product: CASSLGGGAVYEQYF.

This clonotype was recorded a few times. This chain connects TRBV5-5 to TRBJ2-5, with 7 bases identical to TRBD1. This CDR3 has 13 amino acids. The V and J ends lost 6 bases and 6 bases, in that order; junction bases with no gene match: 8. CDR1 and CDR2 (germline): SGHKS, YYEKEE (reference sequence). The CDR3 region has the DNA TGTGCCAGCACCTCCTCGACAGGGAAGACCCAGTACTTC. It yields the protein CASTSSTGKTQYF.

This clonotype was detected ten times or more. The chain couples TRBV2 to TRBJ2-2, with D maybe TRBD1 (7 bases). V lost 7 bases, J lost 6 bases, and 21 bases lay in between. Germline loops: CDR1 SNHLY, CDR2 FYNNEI. The CDR3 spans 16 residues. This CDR3 is CASIQEAGGLSGELFF. CDR3 nucleotide sequence: TGTGCCAGCATCCAGGAGGCAGGGGGGTTGTCCGGGGAGCTGTTTTTT.